This T cell receptor (beta chain) originates from a study of technical replicates of blood from several donors. Germline loops: CDR1 SGHRS, CDR2 YFSETQ. The CDR3 contains 12 residues. V lost 6 bases and J lost 7; bases outside the gene matches: 1. Sequencing used immunoSEQ multiplex PCR; TCRdb keeps in-frame clones, though not all of them. The data show about 83,000 clones, with approximately 90% seen just once and about 0.23% held by the top ten. The chain has TRBV5-1 and TRBJ1-6, with 7 nucleotides matching TRBD1. The sample was T cells isolated from PBMCs. This TCR was recovered from a human donor in good health. As DNA, the CDR3 is TGCGCCAGCACAGGGGGAAATTCACCCCTCCACTTT. Encoded protein: CASTGGNSPLHF.